This T cell receptor beta chain emerged from a study of T cells after yellow fever vaccination. TCRdb analysed the 5' RACE reads with MiXCR anew, one entry per CDR3 protein. The table records about 300,000 distinct CDR3 sequences, 8.7% of them present only once. V lost 0 bases and J lost 5, with 11 bases in between. This CDR3 has 15 amino acids. Germline CDR1 and CDR2: LGHDT and YNNKEL (reference sequence). This clonotype was detected only once. V is TRBV3-1 and J is TRBJ1-3; D uncertain. The specimen comprised CD4+ T cells sorted from PBMCs, sampled 5 days after the yellow fever booster vaccination. The sequence was collected from a man younger than 35 who received the YFV17D yellow fever vaccine. The CDR3 DNA reads as TGTGCCAGCAGCCAAGACGCGGACCTGAGAAACACCATATATTTT. Protein product: CASSQDADLRNTIYF.